In this sample, the clone carrying this TCR beta chain turned up a few times. As yet, its antigen is unknown. This sample is drawn from a study of CD8 T cells in ankylosing spondylitis. Study results and caveats: Made up of fewer than ten highly homologous variants, a TCR beta motif appeared characteristic of ankylosing spondylitis blood.

As the method for making TCR beta libraries, quantitative 5'-RACE with molecular barcodes was used. In TCRdb, the 5' RACE reads were re-called with MiXCR into one record per CDR3 protein. The profile shows 180,000 or so distinct CDR3 sequences, 11% of them singletons. Germline-derived CDR1 and CDR2 are LNHDA and SQIVND (reference sequence). The V end was cut by 6 bases, the J end by 7 bases, with 13 bases between. The CDR3 runs to 12 residues. The origin of this receptor is a male donor with ankylosing spondylitis or in good health (not recorded which). The sequenced material came from blood, either unsorted or a sorted T cell fraction (not recorded which). The rearrangement links TRBV19 to TRBJ2-7; TRBD2 might be the D (6 bases). The CDR3: CASSGSRLEQYF. CDR3 nucleotide sequence: TGTGCCAGTAGCGGGAGCCGCCTGGAGCAGTACTTC. Full variable domain (outside the CDR3, taken from reference TRBV19 and TRBJ2-7): DGGITQSPKYLFRKEGQNVTLSCEQNLNHDAMYWYRQDPGQGLRLIYYSQIVNDFQKGDIAEGYSVSREKKESFPLTVTSAQKNPTAFYLCASSGSRLEQYFGPGTRLTVT.